The rows below give T cell receptor beta chains drawn from one sample of a study of shared clonotypes between healthy human individuals. Method: immunoSEQ multiplex PCR; TCRdb's copy keeps in-frame clones and lacks some. There are over a million clones in the sample; 65% to 80% occur only once, and about 1.5% lies in the top ten. Sequencing used memory CD4+ T cells sorted from blood. Every receptor here comes from a man aged 18 to 30 in good health. Both conserved end residues are part of each CDR3. D genes are given only for firm matches. Clone size is stated in some rows and not others, as once, few, many or a class when expanded.

d_call j_call clone_size v_call cdr3_length cdr3_nt cdr3_aa
NA TRBJ2-1 NA TRBV2 15 TGTGCCAGCAGTGGGGACACCACAGGCTTAAATGAGCAGTTCTTC CASSGDTTGLNEQFF
NA TRBJ2-1 NA TRBV5-1 16 TGCGCCAGCAGCTTGGGTCCGCAGGGAGCTGGGAATGAGCAGTTCTTC CASSLGPQGAGNEQFF
TRBD1 TRBJ2-5 NA TRBV29-1 14 TGCAGCGTTGAAGATCAGGGACAGGGAGAGACCCAGTACTTC CSVEDQGQGETQYF
NA TRBJ1-3 NA TRBV5-6 15 TGTGCCAGCAGCTTAGGACGGCTCTCTGGAAACACCATATATTTT CASSLGRLSGNTIYF
TRBD1 TRBJ1-5 NA TRBV5-5 18 TGTGCCAGCAGCAAAGGGACAGGGGGCGACGGGCGCAATCAGCCCCAGCATTTT CASSKGTGGDGRNQPQHF
TRBD2 TRBJ2-1 NA TRBV14 19 TGTGCCAGCAGCCATAACCCCGGACTAGCGGGAGGGCCGGAGAATGAGCAGTTCTTC CASSHNPGLAGGPENEQFF
NA TRBJ1-3 NA TRBV6-6 13 TGTGCCAGCAGTCGAGAATCTGGAAACACCATATATTTT CASSRESGNTIYF
NA TRBJ1-4 NA TRBV5-1 15 TGCGCCAGCAGCTTGGCCATGTCGGACGGGGAAAAACTGTTTTTT CASSLAMSDGEKLFF
NA TRBJ2-3 NA TRBV5-4 13 TGTGCCAGCAGAAAGCAGGGAACAGATACGCAGTATTTT CASRKQGTDTQYF
NA TRBJ2-7 NA TRBV5-1 13 TGCGCCAGCAGTCGGGGACCGGCCTACGAGCAGTACTTC CASSRGPAYEQYF
NA TRBJ2-2 NA TRBV7-9 15 TGTGCCAGCAGCGAGGGACAGACGGAGGGCGGGGAGCTGTTTTTT CASSEGQTEGGELFF
NA TRBJ1-6 NA TRBV7-9 13 TGTGCCAGCAGCGCCGTAGGGGTCTCACCCCTCCACTTT CASSAVGVSPLHF
TRBD1 TRBJ2-1 NA TRBV10-1 13 TGCGCCAGCAGATCGGACAGGTACAATGAGCAGTTCTTC CASRSDRYNEQFF
NA TRBJ1-2 many TRBV2 11 TGTGCCAGCAAGGACAGCGGAGGCTACACCTTC CASKDSGGYTF
NA TRBJ1-1 NA TRBV28 13 TGTGCCAGCAGCACCGTTGGCGGTTCTGAAGCTTTCTTT CASSTVGGSEAFF
NA TRBJ1-1 NA TRBV29-1 13 TGCAGCGTTGTCGCAGGGGTTGATTCCCGAGCTTTCTTT CSVVAGVDSRAFF
NA TRBJ1-2 NA TRBV28 11 TGTGCCAGCGGTCGGACAGATGGCTACACCTTC CASGRTDGYTF
NA TRBJ1-1 NA TRBV28 11 TGTGCCAGCAGTCGGGGGAGGGAAGCTTTCTTT CASSRGREAFF
NA TRBJ2-1 NA TRBV2 11 TGTGCCAGCAGTGAATGGGATGAGCAGTTCTTC CASSEWDEQFF
NA TRBJ1-5 NA TRBV7-8 16 TGTGCCAGCAGCTTAGCCTCGAGGGCTGGCAATCAGCCCCAGCATTTT CASSLASRAGNQPQHF
NA TRBJ1-2 NA TRBV15 14 TGTGCCACCAGCAGAGATGGGGTGGGCAATGGCTACACCTTC CATSRDGVGNGYTF
NA TRBJ2-2 NA TRBV5-4 13 TGTGCCAGCACCGCTGGGGGCACCGGGGAGCTGTTTTTT CASTAGGTGELFF
TRBD2 TRBJ2-3 NA TRBV5-4 17 TGTGCCAGCAGCCATGCACTAGCGGGAGGGCCGACAGATACGCAGTATTTT CASSHALAGGPTDTQYF
NA TRBJ1-3 NA TRBV5-1 15 TGCGCCAGCAGCTTCGGTTCCAGCTCTGGAAACACCATATATTTT CASSFGSSSGNTIYF
NA TRBJ2-7 NA TRBV7-2 13 TGTGCCAGCAGCCCCACTGCGGGGGCCGAGCAGTACTTC CASSPTAGAEQYF
TRBD2 TRBJ2-5 NA TRBV6-5 15 TGTGCCAGCAGTAGCGGGGGGGCCGTGGGAGAGACCCAGTACTTC CASSSGGAVGETQYF
NA TRBJ2-5 NA TRBV2 14 TGTGCCAGCAGACCCGGGACACCCCAAGAGACCCAGTACTTC CASRPGTPQETQYF
NA TRBJ1-1 NA TRBV5-6 14 TGTGCCAGCAGCTTGGCGGGGGGCAACACTGAAGCTTTCTTT CASSLAGGNTEAFF
NA TRBJ1-5 NA TRBV2 16 TGTGCCAGCAGTGCGATCGCCTTTCTCTCCAATCAGCCCCAGCATTTT CASSAIAFLSNQPQHF
NA TRBJ1-1 NA TRBV11-2 14 TGTGCCAGCAGCTTAGATCAAAGCTGGACTGAAGCTTTCTTT CASSLDQSWTEAFF
NA TRBJ1-5 many TRBV9 14 TGTGCCAGCAGCGCCACAGGGAAGGGTCAGCCCCAGCATTTT CASSATGKGQPQHF
TRBD1 TRBJ1-5 NA TRBV28 15 TGTGCCAGCAGGGGACAGCCACTTTCCGGACAGCCCCAGCATTTT CASRGQPLSGQPQHF
NA TRBJ2-1 NA TRBV6-1 16 TGTGCCAGCAGTGAAGGGTCGGCGGGACCCCGGTCTGAGCAGTTCTTC CASSEGSAGPRSEQFF
NA TRBJ1-1 NA TRBV28 15 TGTGCCAGCACCCTCGACAGGCGCATGAACACTGAAGCTTTCTTT CASTLDRRMNTEAFF
TRBD2 TRBJ2-7 NA TRBV7-2 13 TGTGCCAGCAGCCCGAGCGGGAGCTACGAGCAGTACTTC CASSPSGSYEQYF
NA TRBJ1-1 NA TRBV7-2 15 TGTGCCAGCACCCTTATGGATAGGGAAGGCACTGAAGCTTTCTTT CASTLMDREGTEAFF
TRBD1 TRBJ1-2 NA TRBV7-6 18 TGTGCCAGCAGCTTACCCGCAGGGGGGACAGGGACCAACTATGGCTACACCTTC CASSLPAGGTGTNYGYTF
NA TRBJ1-5 NA TRBV30 14 TGTGCCTGGAGCGCAGGGGATAGCAATCAGCCCCAGCATTTT CAWSAGDSNQPQHF
TRBD2 TRBJ2-1 NA TRBV5-1 15 TGCGCCAGCAGCCGTAGCGGGAGGGAGTACAATGAGCAGTTCTTC CASSRSGREYNEQFF
TRBD1 TRBJ2-7 once TRBV10-1 13 TGCGCCAGCAGTCGGACAGGGAATTACGAGCAGTACTTC CASSRTGNYEQYF
TRBD2 TRBJ2-3 few TRBV11-1 17 TGTGCCAGCAGCCCCACCACTAGCGGGGGCCCCCATGGTACGCAGTATTTT CASSPTTSGGPHGTQYF
NA TRBJ2-2 few TRBV30 14 TGTGCCTGGAACCAAGGAAGGACCACCGGGGAGCTGTTTTTT CAWNQGRTTGELFF
NA TRBJ2-7 NA TRBV10-1 15 TGCGCCAGCAGTGAGGACCCGGGGAACTCCTACGAGCAGTACTTC CASSEDPGNSYEQYF
NA TRBJ1-5 NA TRBV5-1 14 TGCGCCAGCAGCTTGGAGGGGTCGGGTCAGCCCCAGCATTTT CASSLEGSGQPQHF
NA TRBJ1-2 NA TRBV5-6 15 TGTGCCAGCACCGCCCCCACAGGCCCTAACTATGGCTACACCTTC CASTAPTGPNYGYTF
TRBD2 TRBJ2-1 NA TRBV7-2 15 TGTGCCAGCAGCTCCCGACTAGCGGGGTACAATGAGCAGTTCTTC CASSSRLAGYNEQFF
NA TRBJ2-2 NA TRBV11-3 14 TGTGCCAGCAGCTTGACAGCGAACACCGGGGAGCTGTTTTTT CASSLTANTGELFF
NA TRBJ1-1 NA TRBV28 14 TGTGCCAGCACCCATGGACAGCATCACACTGAAGCTTTCTTT CASTHGQHHTEAFF
NA TRBJ2-5 few TRBV5-1 15 TGCGCCAGCAGCCCGGGGGGCAACGGGGGTGAGACCCAGTACTTC CASSPGGNGGETQYF
TRBD2 TRBJ2-7 few TRBV4-2 16 TGTGCCAGCAGCCAAGGAATTGCGGGGGGGCCGAACGAGCAGTACTTC CASSQGIAGGPNEQYF